A selection of T cell receptor beta chains follows, all from one sample in a study of blood T cell repertoires in COVID-19. Sequencing used immunoSEQ multiplex PCR; TCRdb keeps in-frame clones, though not all of them. The data contain a few hundred thousand clones, roughly 87% of them singletons. The sample consisted of PBMCs or T cells enriched from blood (not recorded which). Receptors originate from a woman aged 25 to 39 who had recovered from COVID-19. CDR3s include the opening cysteine and the closing phenylalanine or tryptophan. A D gene is named only where the DNA matches it firmly. The listing skips clone size in some rows; elsewhere it reads once, few, many or a size class.

CDR3	DNA	D	size	V	J
CASSEFLAGGPTGELFF	TGTGCCAGCAGTGAATTTTTAGCGGGGGGTCCCACCGGGGAGCTGTTTTTT	TRBD2	-	TRBV6-1	TRBJ2-2
CASSLGGDTGELFF	TGTGCCAGCAGCTTAGGGGGAGACACCGGGGAGCTGTTTTTT	-	-	TRBV7-2	TRBJ2-2
CASSLLGLGTDTQYF	TGCGCCAGCAGCTTGCTCGGACTCGGCACAGATACGCAGTATTTT	-	few	TRBV5-1	TRBJ2-3
CASSYGWTGRNYGYTF	TGTGCCAGCAGCTATGGCTGGACAGGGAGAAACTATGGCTACACCTTC	TRBD1	once	TRBV5-6	TRBJ1-2
CASSSTGVMNTEAFF	TGTGCCAGCAGTTCCACAGGGGTTATGAACACTGAAGCTTTCTTT	TRBD1	-	TRBV28	TRBJ1-1
CASTKSGSGDYEQYF	TGTGCCAGCACGAAAAGCGGGAGCGGCGACTACGAGCAGTACTTC	TRBD2	-	TRBV28	TRBJ2-7
CASSQRGASGNTIYF	TGTGCCAGCAGCCAGCGGGGCGCCTCTGGAAACACCATATATTTT	-	-	TRBV3-1/TRBV3-2	TRBJ1-3
CASSSQMNTEAFF	TGTGCCAGCAGCTCTCAGATGAACACTGAAGCTTTCTTT	-	-	TRBV7-9	TRBJ1-1
CASSLGITGQPQHF	TGTGCCAGCAGCTTAGGCATTACGGGTCAGCCCCAGCATTTT	-	-	TRBV7-6	TRBJ1-5
CASSFRGQPQHF	TGTGCCAGCAGTTTCAGGGGTCAGCCCCAGCATTTT	-	-	TRBV27	TRBJ1-5
CASSRAGTGTYEQYF	TGTGCCAGCAGTCGAGCCGGGACAGGGACCTACGAGCAGTACTTC	TRBD1	-	TRBV6-5	TRBJ2-7
CASSITVGSSYEQYF	TGTGCCAGTAGTATCACCGTGGGGAGCTCCTACGAGCAGTACTTC	-	once	TRBV19	TRBJ2-7
CAWSVRGTGAGNTIYF	TGTGCCTGGAGTGTACGAGGAACAGGGGCTGGAAACACCATATATTTT	TRBD1	-	TRBV30	TRBJ1-3
CASTFYGGETQYF	TGTGCCAGCACCTTCTACGGGGGTGAGACCCAGTACTTC	-	-	TRBV12-3/TRBV12-4	TRBJ2-5
CASSLAGFNEQYF	TGTGCCAGCAGTTTAGCGGGGTTCAACGAGCAGTACTTC	-	-	TRBV28	TRBJ2-7
CASSEPGGVTQYF	TGCGCCAGCAGTGAGCCAGGAGGGGTGACCCAGTACTTC	-	-	TRBV10-1	TRBJ2-5
CASSRDRGSKIWSGGYTF	TGTGCCAGCAGTCGGGACAGGGGTAGTAAAATTTGGTCGGGTGGCTACACCTTC	TRBD1	-	TRBV27	TRBJ1-2
CASSDYSNQPQHF	TGTGCCAGTAGTGACTATAGCAATCAGCCCCAGCATTTT	-	-	TRBV19	TRBJ1-5